One TCR beta chain is described in this entry. Antigen unknown. These data originate in a study of T cells in Graves' hyperthyroidism and ophthalmopathy. The study, taken as a whole, reports: The model predicted ophthalmopathy a median around seven months before onset. In blood, most of the thyroid clonotypes expanded above 0.001 were also present.

The source material, RNA transcripts, was used to amplify TCR beta CDR3 regions. Using the HTBI primer set, a first-round RT-PCR was run on the TCR CDR3. MiXCR was run by TCRdb on the multiplex PCR reads, yielding one entry per CDR3 protein. The table includes about 570,000 distinct CDR3 sequences, around 45% detected once. The TCR was taken from an adult woman with Graves' disease, either hyperthyroidism or ophthalmopathy (not recorded which). The material sequenced was peripheral blood or thyroid tissue (not recorded which).

The CDR3 region is CASSAGIDSNQPQHF. The CDR3 nucleotides are TGTGCCAGCTCGGCGGGGATTGATAGCAATCAGCCCCAGCATTTT. V gene TRBV11-2 combines with J gene TRBJ1-5, with D hard to call. Trimming removed 8 bases from V and 0 bases from J, with 14 bases in between. The CDR3 length is 15 residues. Germline V lookup: CDR1 SGHAT, CDR2 FQNNGV.